This note documents a single T cell receptor (beta chain) sequence. The junction does not match germline at one end; this may be a read error. Newly diagnosed hyperthyroidism, duration under 2 months, in patients aged 18 to 65. This record comes from a study of T cells in Graves' hyperthyroidism and ophthalmopathy. Study overall: Peripheral blood sampling occurred at initial diagnosis, before any treatment.

Template material for amplifying TCR beta CDR3 regions consisted of RNA transcripts. First-round RT-PCR targeting the TCR CDR3 was performed with the HTBI primer set. TCRdb reprocessed the multiplex PCR reads with MiXCR, giving one entry per CDR3 protein. The repertoire holds around 500,000 distinct CDR3 sequences, about 15% seen once, with less than 20% in the top ten. Germline V gene sequence: CDR1 LNHDA, CDR2 SQIVND (reference sequence). This CDR3 is built from 15 residues. The source material was blood. This clonotype was sampled from a young woman with Graves' hyperthyroidism. The chain uses TRBV19 and TRBJ1-1, with 8 bases matching TRBD1. As DNA, the CDR3 is TGTGTCAGTAGTAGAGGACAGGGAGTGAACACTGAAGCTTTCTTT. Translation: CVSSRGQGVNTEAFF.